The 5 T cell receptor beta chains below all came from one sample that was sequenced in a study of shared clonotypes between healthy human individuals (dated by TCRdb to about 2020). The library relied on the immunoSEQ multiplex PCR assay. The immuneACCESS repertoire file appears here via TCRdb, limited to in-frame rearrangements. These files lack a portion of the clones; in checked studies, under half of the deficit traces to unresolved V genes, and the cause of the others is not known. This sample holds millions of clones; approximately 92% were observed only once. The ten largest clonotypes hold 0.14% of the sample. The material sequenced was naive CD4+ T cells sorted from blood. This specimen's cell subset or site label, per the study, means: CD45RA+ positively selected. These receptors originate from a man aged 18-30 years in good health.

The rearrangement links TRBV30 to TRBJ1-2, with D hard to call. The CDR3 covers 13 residues. V lost 4 bases and J lost 8, with 17 bases in between. The germline V gene encodes CDR1 GTSNPN and CDR2 SVGIG (reference sequence). CDR3 loop: CAWKFPGVRGYTF. Written as DNA, the CDR3 is TGTGCCTGGAAATTCCCTGGGGTTAGAGGCTACACCTTC.

V gene TRBV27 combines with J gene TRBJ1-1; perhaps TRBD1 as D (6 bases). V gave up 6 bases and J gave up 3 bases, with 23 bases separating them. Germline values: CDR1 MNHEY, CDR2 SMNVEV (reference sequence). This CDR3 region has 17 residues. The CDR3 region is CASRGLGLGTRDTEAFF. The CDR3 DNA follows: TGTGCCAGCAGGGGCCTCGGATTGGGGACAAGGGACACTGAAGCTTTCTTT.

The chain joins TRBV9 to TRBJ1-3; D unresolved. The CDR3 runs to 14 residues. Germline V lookup: CDR1 SGDLS, CDR2 YYNGEE. The V end was cut by 4 bases, the J end by 4 bases, with 12 bases between. The CDR3 loop is CASSPQRVGNTIYF. The CDR3, as DNA: TGTGCCAGCAGCCCCCAGAGGGTAGGAAACACCATATATTTT.

In this sample, this clone turned up once. V is TRBV5-6 and J is TRBJ2-5; no firm D call. The CDR3 has 16 residues. V lost 1 base and J lost 1, with 14 bases in between. The germline CDR1 and CDR2 sequences are SGHDT and YYEEEE. DNA for the CDR3: TGTGCCAGCAGCTTGTCCCGGTCTTTACTCCAAGAGACCCAGTACTTC. Its protein is CASSLSRSLLQETQYF.

The chain employs TRBV4-3 and TRBJ2-7; 7 bases line up with TRBD2. V gave up 4 bases and J gave up 7 bases; unmatched junction bases: 16. From germline, CDR1 is LGHNA and CDR2 YSLEER. There are 16 residues in the CDR3. The CDR3 nucleotides read TGCGCCAGCAGCCGCGTTGAGGGACTACCGATCGGGGAGCAGTACTTC. As protein: CASSRVEGLPIGEQYF.